This T cell receptor (beta chain) was obtained from a study of blood T cell repertoires in COVID-19. Study information: The analysed material was cDNA or gDNA that came from T cells, B-cell-depleted T cells, or PBMCs.

From germline, CDR1 is GTSNPN and CDR2 SVGIG (reference sequence). This CDR3 is 15 amino acids long. Trimming left V 2 bases short and J 4 bases short, with 16 bases between. Only in-frame clones appear in the TCRdb table, and some are missing; sequencing was by immunoSEQ multiplex PCR. The table includes over 200,000 clones, around 84% detected once. This clonotype originated in a woman of 80 years or more with active or convalescent COVID-19. This chain links TRBV30 with TRBJ2-3, with D maybe TRBD2 (6 bases). The sequencing input was peripheral blood. The CDR3 coding sequence is TGTGCCTGGAGTTATGGGGGGTTGAGCCCAGATACGCAGTATTTT. Protein sequence: CAWSYGGLSPDTQYF.